Included here is one TCR beta chain sequence, with context. Its antigen is not yet known. Base qualities are not recorded, but no much larger clone differs from it by a single base. Interpreted using the paper, the treatment or condition label stands for: oral pan-JAK inhibitor, 5-10 mg twice daily. Lesional scalp punch biopsies and peripheral blood were collected from alopecia areata patients. After PBMCs were isolated by density centrifugation and stained for CD3, CD4 and CD8, a FACSAria was used to sort CD4+ and CD8+ T cells. This record belongs to a study of CD8+ T cells in alopecia areata (dated 2018 in TCRdb). Background on the whole study: Treated patients were enrolled in an open-label pilot trial of oral tofacitinib, 5 to 10 mg twice daily, for moderate-to-severe alopecia areata. Scalp clonality was compared among normal scalp (n=4), patchy alopecia areata scalp (n=8), and alopecia totalis/universalis scalp (n=8). Scalp tissue and sorted CD4+ and CD8+ peripheral blood T cells from patchy and totalis/universalis alopecia areata patients and from healthy controls were covered by human TCRbeta sequencing. The study used high-throughput TCRbeta sequencing to examine T cell clonal expansion in alopecia areata, in both the C3H/HeJ mouse model and human patients. The RNA source kit depended on sample type: the PAXgene miRNA kit for fixed scalp, the miRNeasy kit for PBMCs, and the RNeasy kit for mouse skin. Tofacitinib-treated patients had biopsies at baseline and at 4 and 24 weeks of treatment, with a later scalp biopsy in several patients. For the treated patients, the SALT score, which quantifies what percentage of scalp surface area is affected, served as the measure of disease severity. TCRbeta CDR3 regions were amplified by immunoSEQ multiplex PCR with 35 Vbeta forward and 13 Jbeta reverse primers. Patients received tofacitinib for 6 to 18 months and were then followed off drug for 6 months to check for delayed response and recurrence.

Summary of the overall study and its limitations: Because the treated cohort was small and included a single nonresponder, larger studies are needed to assess links between baseline CD8+ expansion and response. Lesional scalp, especially in alopecia totalis/universalis, showed higher clonality and more expanded CD8+ clones than normal scalp, suggesting antigenic drive. Tofacitinib significantly decreased scalp clonality and the number of expanded CD8+ clones among the top 100 scalp clones. Scalp TCR repertoire analysis is complicated because resident alphabeta T cells in normal human skin are also sequenced, whereas mouse skin is dominated by gammadelta T cells. During tofacitinib treatment, many expanded lesional clones remained in scalp and blood, and this persistence may partly explain relapse after treatment is stopped. TCR sequences shared between patients were less clear than in mice, possibly partly because of HLA diversity in the patient population.

Counted from cysteine to phenylalanine, this CDR3 has 16 amino acids. Kept here is only the CDR3 DNA, which spans 48 bases and is read in frame from base 1. In the germline V gene, CDR1 corresponds to MGHRA and CDR2 to YSYEKL. Germline trimming amounts to 2 bases on V and 5 bases on J, with 10 as the count of junction bases outside the gene matches. The protocol used for the library was the immunoSEQ multiplex PCR assay. For TCR sequencing, RNA was extracted from every sample and reverse transcribed into cDNA to serve as template. First-strand cDNA was synthesized using SuperScript III with a 2:1 mix of oligo-dT and random hexamers. A synthetic immune receptor repertoire was used to gauge amplification bias, and whatever bias remained was removed computationally. Per the original workflow: Raw reads were preprocessed for error removal, and CDR3 was defined according to IMGT conventions as running from the conserved cysteine to phenylalanine. Clonality was computed as 1 minus the Shannon entropy, with the entropy normalized by log2 of the number of productive unique TCRs. Whether each scalp clone was CD4 or CD8 was inferred by checking scalp TCRbeta sequences against the CD4 and CD8 repertoires from sorted blood. Imported from immuneACCESS, the table was reduced by TCRdb to in-frame sequences with V and J called. These copies leave out some clones; in studies compared against another copy, an unresolved V gene accounts for under half, and the cause of the remainder is not known. Clone size and the V and J calls come from that table; the DNA yielded D and trimming. This sample holds around 100,000 clones; about three fifths were observed only once. The leading ten clones occupy less than 20% of the sample.

The source material was CD8+ T cells sorted from blood, sampled at approximately week 56, from a patient treated with tofacitinib. This TCR derives from a human donor with alopecia areata. The receptor chain draws on TRBV4-1 and TRBJ2-5, with TRBD1 matching 8 junction bases. This receptor carries the CDR3 CASSQLGGQGRETQYF. The DNA is as follows: TGCGCCAGCAGCCAATTGGGAGGACAGGGACGGGAGACCCAGTACTTC.